This T cell receptor beta chain is drawn from a study of T cell responses to AZD1222 COVID-19 vaccine. CDR1 is SGHRS, CDR2 YFSETQ, per germline. There are 15 residues in the CDR3. Trimming shortened V by 2 bases and J by 4 bases, and 15 bases separated the two germline ends. TCRdb's table, derived via immunoSEQ multiplex PCR, lists solely in-frame clones and lacks some. The table has about 100,000 clones, less than 90% seen once. The chain carries TRBV5-1 and TRBJ1-1; no firm D call. This clonotype was sampled from an adult in good health. Here the sequenced sample was peripheral blood, taken on day 0 of AZD1222 vaccination. CDR3 amino acids: CASSFPRGTGTEAFF. The CDR3 DNA reads as TGCGCCAGCAGCTTCCCCCGAGGAACGGGCACTGAAGCTTTCTTT.